The 10 T cell receptor beta chains reported below all come from one sample, sequenced in a study of T-cell reconstitution after alpha-beta-depleted transplantation in children. Preparation of the TCRbeta library involved a method that used unique molecular identifiers. A single record per CDR3 protein comes from TCRdb applying MiXCR to the PCR reads. The sample lists roughly 240,000 distinct CDR3 sequences, 8.2% occurring once. The specimen comprised PBMCs, mostly from graft donor cells, sampled 180 days after TCRalphabeta/CD19-depleted stem cell transplant. The source is a male patient aged 10-17 years who had a stem cell transplant for acute lymphoblastic leukemia, so the T cells may come from the graft donor.

There are many counts of this clonotype. For the CDR3, the DNA is TGCAGTGCTAGAGATCTTTTGGGACAGGGGAAGAACAATGAGCAGTTCTTC. Translation gives CSARDLLGQGKNNEQFF. V is TRBV20-1 and J is TRBJ2-1; 10 bases map to TRBD1. Germline-derived CDR1 and CDR2 are DFQATT and SNEGSKA (reference sequence). Trimming at V came to 0 bases and at J to 5 bases, leaving 10 bases not matched to a gene. The CDR3 has 17 residues.

The chain employs TRBV28 and TRBJ2-7; 9 nucleotides line up with TRBD2. Unmatched junction bases numbered 16, after V lost 7 bases and J lost 9 bases. The germline V gene encodes CDR1 MDHEN and CDR2 SYDVKM. The CDR3 extends over 15 amino acids. The CDR3 DNA is TGTGCCAGCAACCTAGCGGGAAGGCAGGAAATAAGGCAGTACTTC. Translating it yields CASNLAGRQEIRQYF.

This clonotype was picked up many times. The chain uses TRBV12-3 or TRBV12-4 and TRBJ1-2; no reliable D call. The CDR3 consists of 15 residues. Trimming removed 5 bases from V and 4 bases from J, with 17 bases in between. The CDR3 DNA reads TGTGCCAGCAGTGTTAGGGATTCGATGTCCTATGGCTACACCTTC. Amino acid sequence: CASSVRDSMSYGYTF.

This clonotype occurred many times. The chain uses TRBV7-8 and TRBJ1-2, with D uncertain. The CDR3 spans 13 residues. CDR1 is SGHVS and CDR2 is FQNEAQ in the germline V gene. V was clipped by 3 bases and J by 6 bases, with 11 bases between them. The CDR3 region is CASSFLLGNGYTF. CDR3 nucleotide sequence: TGTGCCAGCAGCTTCCTTTTGGGAAATGGCTACACCTTC.

This clonotype appeared many times. V and J are TRBV6-1 and TRBJ1-2; D not resolved. Trimming removed 6 bases at V and 6 bases at J, with 17 bases between. Looked up from germline, CDR1 is MNHNS and CDR2 is SASEGT. This CDR3 is built from 14 residues. CDR3 DNA: TGTGCCAGCAGCAAGGCGTGGACTTTCAATGGCTACACCTTC. The encoded protein is CASSKAWTFNGYTF.

This clonotype was observed at least ten times. The rearrangement uses TRBV12-3 or TRBV12-4 and TRBJ2-3; either TRBD1 or TRBD2 may fit D (5 bases each). Trimming took 6 bases from V and 5 from J, leaving 15 bases between them. The CDR3 runs 14 residues. DNA for the CDR3: TGTGCCAGCAGAACTCCGGGACGGCTAGATACGCAGTATTTT. It is translated as CASRTPGRLDTQYF.

In its sample, this clonotype was seen a few times. The chain employs TRBV19 and TRBJ2-3; 8 nucleotides line up with TRBD2. Germline V gene sequence: CDR1 LNHDA, CDR2 SQIVND (reference sequence). The CDR3 has 14 residues. With 6 bases clipped from V and 6 bases from J, the junction kept 8 bases outside the gene matches. This CDR3 reads CASSTGTSLDTQYF. DNA for the CDR3: TGTGCCAGTAGCACCGGGACTAGTCTGGATACGCAGTATTTT.

This clonotype was recorded many times. The V gene is TRBV28, the J gene TRBJ2-5, with a tentative D call TRBD1 (6 bases). The germline V and J ends were trimmed by 5 bases and 0 bases, with 10 bases remaining between them. Germline V gene sequence: CDR1 MDHEN, CDR2 SYDVKM. CDR3 size: 14 residues. DNA for the CDR3: TGTGCCAGCAGTAGGGACAAGTACCAAGAGACCCAGTACTTC. Translating it yields CASSRDKYQETQYF. Full variable domain (outside the CDR3, taken from reference TRBV28 and TRBJ2-5): DVKVTQSSRYLVKRTGEKVFLECVQDMDHENMFWYRQDPGLGLRLIYFSYDVKMKEKGDIPEGYSVSREKKERFSLILESASTNQTSMYLCASSRDKYQETQYFGPGTRLLVL.

The sample holds many counts of this clonotype. The chain links TRBV28 to TRBJ2-1, with D possibly being TRBD1 or TRBD2 (6 bases each). Trimming shortened V by 5 bases and J by 6 bases, and 17 bases separated the two germline ends. The CDR3 spans 15 residues. Germline V lookup: CDR1 MDHEN, CDR2 SYDVKM. The chain's CDR3 is CASSPEGGVGNEQFF. The CDR3 DNA reads as TGTGCCAGCAGTCCAGAGGGGGGAGTCGGCAATGAGCAGTTCTTC.

In the case of this clonotype: This sequence may be a read error, since a much larger clone differs from it by one base. The rearrangement joins TRBV28 to TRBJ2-7; D is perhaps TRBD1 (6 bases). The CDR3 spans 13 residues. From germline, CDR1 is MDHEN and CDR2 SYDVKM. The CDR3 here is CGSSATGYSEQYF. In DNA form, the CDR3 reads TGTGGCAGCAGTGCAACAGGGTATTCCGAGCAGTACTTC.